The T cell receptor (beta chain) under discussion was sequenced for a study of blood T cell repertoires in COVID-19. Measured with immunoSEQ multiplex PCR; TCRdb has only the in-frame clones, and not every one. The sample shows fewer than 250,000 clones, 84% of them seen only once. The count of this clone is one. What was sequenced was PBMCs or T cells enriched from blood (not recorded which). This TCR was recovered from a woman aged 40 to 50 who had recovered from COVID-19.

The CDR3 reads CASSPLNAYEQYF. The CDR3 bases are TGTGCCAGCAGCCCCCTAAACGCTTACGAGCAGTACTTC. The chain carries TRBV11-1 and TRBJ2-7; D is undetermined. V shed 5 bases and J shed 4 bases, with 12 bases lying between them. The CDR3 length is 13 residues. Germline V gene sequence: CDR1 SGHAT, CDR2 FQDESV (reference sequence).